The rows below give T cell receptor beta chains drawn from one sample of a study of shared clonotypes between healthy human individuals. Produced via immunoSEQ multiplex PCR; TCRdb's table is partial and in-frame only. Of 900,000 to 1,200,000 clones listed, approximately 80% are singletons. Material: memory CD4+ T cells from PBMCs. The receptors shown here come from a man aged 18 to 29 in good health. Some clones in this sample may be carry-over from other donors' samples. Each CDR3 is given with its conserved first and last residue. Each record gives: clone size, V gene, J gene, D gene, CDR3 protein, CDR3 DNA. A D gene is named only where the DNA matches it firmly. Part of the rows lack a size; the others show once, few, many or a class for expanded clones.

clone_size: few
v_call: TRBV30
j_call: TRBJ1-1
d_call: -
cdr3_aa: CALGGTEAFF
cdr3_nt: TGTGCCTTAGGGGGGACTGAAGCTTTCTTT

clone_size: -
v_call: TRBV4-1
j_call: TRBJ2-7
d_call: TRBD2
cdr3_aa: CASSSRTSGKVEQYF
cdr3_nt: TGCGCCAGCAGCTCCAGGACTAGCGGGAAGGTCGAGCAGTACTTC

clone_size: -
v_call: TRBV5-5
j_call: TRBJ2-1
d_call: TRBD2
cdr3_aa: CASSRLGTRPYNEQFF
cdr3_nt: TGTGCCAGCAGTCGCCTAGGGACTAGACCCTACAATGAGCAGTTCTTC

clone_size: -
v_call: TRBV28
j_call: TRBJ2-1
d_call: -
cdr3_aa: CASSAWRAGNEQFF
cdr3_nt: TGTGCCAGCAGCGCCTGGAGGGCCGGAAATGAGCAGTTCTTC

clone_size: -
v_call: TRBV7-9
j_call: TRBJ2-1
d_call: -
cdr3_aa: CASSKQDNEQFF
cdr3_nt: TGTGCCAGCAGCAAACAGGACAATGAGCAGTTCTTC

clone_size: -
v_call: TRBV30
j_call: TRBJ2-5
d_call: -
cdr3_aa: CAWSTTGPDQETQYF
cdr3_nt: TGTGCCTGGAGCACAACGGGCCCGGACCAAGAGACCCAGTACTTC

clone_size: once
v_call: TRBV18
j_call: TRBJ2-5
d_call: -
cdr3_aa: CASSPQREETQYF
cdr3_nt: TGTGCCAGCTCACCCCAGCGGGAAGAGACCCAGTACTTC

clone_size: -
v_call: TRBV9
j_call: TRBJ2-5
d_call: -
cdr3_aa: CASSSEETQYF
cdr3_nt: TGTGCCAGCAGCAGCGAAGAGACCCAGTACTTC

clone_size: once
v_call: TRBV11-3
j_call: TRBJ2-2
d_call: -
cdr3_aa: CASSPGTPGGELFF
cdr3_nt: TGTGCCAGCAGCCCCGGGACCCCCGGGGGGGAGCTGTTTTTT

clone_size: many
v_call: TRBV11-2
j_call: TRBJ2-7
d_call: TRBD2
cdr3_aa: CASSSGLAGGPQGYEQYF
cdr3_nt: TGTGCCAGCAGCTCCGGACTAGCGGGAGGGCCGCAGGGGTACGAGCAGTACTTC

clone_size: -
v_call: TRBV7-3
j_call: TRBJ2-6
d_call: -
cdr3_aa: CASSFSGDGANVLTF
cdr3_nt: TGTGCCAGCAGCTTTTCCGGGGATGGGGCCAACGTCCTGACTTTC

clone_size: -
v_call: TRBV2
j_call: TRBJ2-7
d_call: TRBD2
cdr3_aa: CASRRLAGLGEQYF
cdr3_nt: TGTGCCAGCAGAAGACTAGCGGGCCTCGGAGAGCAGTACTTC

clone_size: -
v_call: TRBV28
j_call: TRBJ2-1
d_call: -
cdr3_aa: CASRGVYNEQFF
cdr3_nt: TGTGCCAGCAGAGGGGTCTACAATGAGCAGTTCTTC

clone_size: -
v_call: TRBV5-4
j_call: TRBJ2-7
d_call: TRBD2
cdr3_aa: CASSRGRENYEQYF
cdr3_nt: TGTGCCAGCAGCCGGGGGAGGGAAAACTACGAGCAGTACTTC

clone_size: many
v_call: TRBV7-8
j_call: TRBJ2-2
d_call: -
cdr3_aa: CASSFPREMFGELFF
cdr3_nt: TGTGCCAGCAGCTTTCCCCGGGAGATGTTCGGGGAGCTGTTTTTT

clone_size: -
v_call: TRBV7-2
j_call: TRBJ2-7
d_call: -
cdr3_aa: CASSLEEGPYEQYF
cdr3_nt: TGTGCCAGCAGCTTAGAGGAGGGCCCGTACGAGCAGTACTTC

clone_size: -
v_call: TRBV11-2
j_call: TRBJ1-1
d_call: -
cdr3_aa: CASSLLGVEAFF
cdr3_nt: TGTGCCAGCAGCCTACTAGGGGTTGAAGCTTTCTTT

clone_size: -
v_call: TRBV5-6
j_call: TRBJ2-1
d_call: TRBD2
cdr3_aa: CASSLASAGIYNEQFF
cdr3_nt: TGTGCCAGCAGCTTGGCCTCAGCGGGGATCTACAATGAGCAGTTCTTC

clone_size: once
v_call: TRBV7-2
j_call: TRBJ1-4
d_call: -
cdr3_aa: CASSSRKGNNEKLFF
cdr3_nt: TGTGCCAGCAGCTCCCGGAAAGGGAATAATGAAAAACTGTTTTTT

clone_size: -
v_call: TRBV5-1
j_call: TRBJ2-3
d_call: -
cdr3_aa: CASSRTPQERTDTQYF
cdr3_nt: TGCGCCAGCAGCCGGACCCCCCAGGAGCGCACAGATACGCAGTATTTT

clone_size: -
v_call: TRBV7-2
j_call: TRBJ2-7
d_call: TRBD1
cdr3_aa: CASSPRGLRNEQYF
cdr3_nt: TGTGCCAGCAGCCCGAGGGGGCTCCGGAACGAGCAGTACTTC

clone_size: -
v_call: TRBV5-5
j_call: TRBJ2-3
d_call: -
cdr3_aa: CASSLIQGGTDTQYF
cdr3_nt: TGTGCCAGCAGCTTGATCCAGGGGGGGACAGATACGCAGTATTTT

clone_size: -
v_call: TRBV6-5
j_call: TRBJ1-5
d_call: -
cdr3_aa: CASRRRNSNQPQHF
cdr3_nt: TGTGCCAGCAGAAGACGGAATAGCAATCAGCCCCAGCATTTT

clone_size: -
v_call: TRBV7-2
j_call: TRBJ2-7
d_call: -
cdr3_aa: CASSLGEPDEQYF
cdr3_nt: TGTGCCAGCAGCTTGGGAGAACCGGACGAGCAGTACTTC

clone_size: -
v_call: TRBV5-1
j_call: TRBJ2-5
d_call: -
cdr3_aa: CASSLFQGSETQYF
cdr3_nt: TGCGCCAGCAGCTTGTTTCAGGGTAGCGAGACCCAGTACTTC

clone_size: -
v_call: TRBV2
j_call: TRBJ1-4
d_call: TRBD1
cdr3_aa: CASSLGQGGEKLFF
cdr3_nt: TGTGCCAGCAGCCTCGGACAGGGAGGGGAAAAACTGTTTTTT

clone_size: -
v_call: TRBV25-1
j_call: TRBJ2-1
d_call: TRBD1
cdr3_aa: CASSEYRDRGDNEQFF
cdr3_nt: TGTGCCAGCAGTGAATATCGCGACAGGGGGGACAATGAGCAGTTCTTC

clone_size: once
v_call: TRBV5-1
j_call: TRBJ2-1
d_call: TRBD1
cdr3_aa: CASSPGTGRNEQFF
cdr3_nt: TGCGCCAGCAGCCCCGGGACAGGGAGGAATGAGCAGTTCTTC

clone_size: -
v_call: TRBV28
j_call: TRBJ1-5
d_call: TRBD1
cdr3_aa: CASSPGQGNSNQPQHF
cdr3_nt: TGTGCCAGCAGTCCCGGACAGGGCAATAGCAATCAGCCCCAGCATTTT

clone_size: -
v_call: TRBV7-8
j_call: TRBJ1-2
d_call: TRBD1
cdr3_aa: CASSQQGGFGYGYTF
cdr3_nt: TGTGCCAGCAGCCAACAGGGGGGGTTTGGGTATGGCTACACCTTC

clone_size: -
v_call: TRBV7-9
j_call: TRBJ2-7
d_call: TRBD1
cdr3_aa: CASSPRQGFYEQYF
cdr3_nt: TGTGCCAGCAGCCCGCGACAGGGGTTCTACGAGCAGTACTTC

clone_size: -
v_call: TRBV28
j_call: TRBJ2-5
d_call: TRBD2
cdr3_aa: CASSPGLAGDSGSETQYF
cdr3_nt: TGTGCCAGCAGCCCGGGACTAGCGGGAGATAGTGGGTCAGAGACCCAGTACTTC

clone_size: many
v_call: TRBV10-1
j_call: TRBJ2-1
d_call: TRBD2
cdr3_aa: CASERRDLAGLYNEQFF
cdr3_nt: TGCGCCAGCGAACGACGGGATCTAGCGGGACTCTACAATGAGCAGTTCTTC

clone_size: once
v_call: TRBV29-1
j_call: TRBJ2-1
d_call: TRBD2
cdr3_aa: CSVVPGTSGSPYNEQFF
cdr3_nt: TGCAGCGTTGTACCCGGGACTAGCGGGAGTCCCTACAATGAGCAGTTCTTC

clone_size: few
v_call: TRBV2
j_call: TRBJ2-3
d_call: TRBD1
cdr3_aa: CASSDGRGPGTDTQYF
cdr3_nt: TGTGCCAGCAGTGACGGCAGGGGGCCTGGCACAGATACGCAGTATTTT

clone_size: once
v_call: TRBV2
j_call: TRBJ2-7
d_call: TRBD1
cdr3_aa: CASRRQGYEQYF
cdr3_nt: TGTGCCAGCCGGAGACAGGGCTACGAGCAGTACTTC

clone_size: -
v_call: TRBV2
j_call: TRBJ2-6
d_call: -
cdr3_aa: CASSEDISGANVLTF
cdr3_nt: TGTGCCAGCAGCGAAGACATCTCTGGGGCCAACGTCCTGACTTTC

clone_size: -
v_call: TRBV19
j_call: TRBJ2-1
d_call: -
cdr3_aa: CASIPRGSSYNEQFF
cdr3_nt: TGTGCCAGTATCCCCCGCGGTAGCTCCTACAATGAGCAGTTCTTC

clone_size: -
v_call: TRBV4-1
j_call: TRBJ1-2
d_call: TRBD1
cdr3_aa: CASSHAWQGATRGGYTF
cdr3_nt: TGCGCCAGCAGCCATGCCTGGCAGGGGGCTACGCGTGGAGGCTACACCTTC

clone_size: few
v_call: TRBV5-1
j_call: TRBJ1-4
d_call: TRBD1
cdr3_aa: CASSHGTGDEKLFF
cdr3_nt: TGCGCCAGCAGCCACGGGACAGGGGACGAAAAACTGTTTTTT

clone_size: -
v_call: TRBV30
j_call: TRBJ2-2
d_call: -
cdr3_aa: CAWSGPTGPNTGELFF
cdr3_nt: TGTGCCTGGAGCGGTCCGACAGGCCCGAACACCGGGGAGCTGTTTTTT

clone_size: -
v_call: TRBV10-3
j_call: TRBJ1-2
d_call: -
cdr3_aa: CAISVDQRYGYTF
cdr3_nt: TGTGCCATCAGTGTCGACCAACGGTATGGCTACACCTTC

clone_size: -
v_call: TRBV4-1
j_call: TRBJ2-1
d_call: -
cdr3_aa: CASSQDPGVLGHEQFF
cdr3_nt: TGCGCCAGCAGCCAAGATCCAGGGGTATTGGGGCATGAGCAGTTCTTC

clone_size: -
v_call: TRBV4-3
j_call: TRBJ1-1
d_call: -
cdr3_aa: CASSQEVGLGAEAFF
cdr3_nt: TGCGCCAGCAGCCAAGAAGTAGGGTTGGGAGCTGAAGCTTTCTTT

clone_size: -
v_call: TRBV7-9
j_call: TRBJ1-2
d_call: -
cdr3_aa: CASSSGGVRNYGYTF
cdr3_nt: TGTGCCAGCAGCTCCGGGGGAGTAAGAAACTATGGCTACACCTTC

clone_size: -
v_call: TRBV5-1
j_call: TRBJ2-4
d_call: -
cdr3_aa: CASSATIAKNIQYF
cdr3_nt: TGCGCCAGCAGCGCTACAATAGCCAAAAACATTCAGTACTTC

clone_size: -
v_call: TRBV29-1
j_call: TRBJ2-1
d_call: TRBD1
cdr3_aa: CSVRDRGGNEQFF
cdr3_nt: TGCAGCGTCAGGGACAGGGGAGGCAATGAGCAGTTCTTC

clone_size: -
v_call: TRBV11-1
j_call: TRBJ2-1
d_call: -
cdr3_aa: CASSLGTAVNEQFF
cdr3_nt: TGTGCCAGCAGCTTGGGGACCGCGGTAAATGAGCAGTTCTTC

clone_size: -
v_call: TRBV12-2
j_call: TRBJ2-7
d_call: -
cdr3_aa: CASRPMRWSDYEQYF
cdr3_nt: TGTGCAAGTCGACCAATGCGGTGGAGCGACTACGAGCAGTACTTC

clone_size: once
v_call: TRBV28
j_call: TRBJ1-1
d_call: -
cdr3_aa: CASSYAGTPNTEAFF
cdr3_nt: TGTGCCAGCAGTTACGCCGGGACACCGAACACTGAAGCTTTCTTT

clone_size: -
v_call: TRBV28
j_call: TRBJ1-5
d_call: -
cdr3_aa: CASNPLGFRRNQPQHF
cdr3_nt: TGTGCCAGCAACCCCCTGGGGTTTCGTCGAAATCAGCCCCAGCATTTT

clone_size: -
v_call: TRBV2
j_call: TRBJ2-3
d_call: TRBD2
cdr3_aa: CASSERLAGGDTQYF
cdr3_nt: TGTGCCAGCAGTGAACGACTAGCGGGAGGAGATACGCAGTATTTT

clone_size: -
v_call: TRBV7-2
j_call: TRBJ2-3
d_call: -
cdr3_aa: CASSLRPLVLGTDTQYF
cdr3_nt: TGTGCCAGCAGCCTCCGACCACTAGTTCTTGGCACAGATACGCAGTATTTT

clone_size: few
v_call: TRBV7-3
j_call: TRBJ1-1
d_call: TRBD1
cdr3_aa: CASSQQGATEAFF
cdr3_nt: TGTGCCAGCAGCCAACAGGGGGCAACTGAAGCTTTCTTT